This T cell receptor beta chain was recorded in a study of blood T cells in healthy people across ages. Study-wide results and caveats: Unsorted PBMCs ruled out conclusive naive versus antigen-experienced comparison. Any changes in expanded clonotypes were possibly confounded, as donor CMV status remained unknown. From one million sequenced T cells, diversity estimates were lower bounds. Long-lived and aged donors differed, with more naive CD4+ cells and higher diversity in the long-lived.

The V and J ends lost 2 bases and 4 bases, in that order; junction bases with no gene match: 6. CDR1 and CDR2 from the germline V gene are SGHVS and FQNEAQ. This CDR3 spans 17 amino acids. Sample-barcoded 5' priming and a J-beta primer mix drove a second PCR of roughly 6 to 12 cycles. TCRdb itself ran the 5' RACE reads through MiXCR, one entry per CDR3 protein. The data hold approximately 830,000 distinct CDR3 sequences, with 62% observed a single time. A note on this clonotype: What it binds is unknown.

The sequence was collected from a man aged 25-45 years in good health. Sequencing was done on a sample of blood. The chain carries TRBV7-8 and TRBJ2-6; 9 nucleotides line up with TRBD1. The CDR3 nucleotides are TGTGCCAGCAGCTTAAAAGGACAGGGGACGGGGGCCAACGTCCTGACTTTC. It specifies CASSLKGQGTGANVLTF.